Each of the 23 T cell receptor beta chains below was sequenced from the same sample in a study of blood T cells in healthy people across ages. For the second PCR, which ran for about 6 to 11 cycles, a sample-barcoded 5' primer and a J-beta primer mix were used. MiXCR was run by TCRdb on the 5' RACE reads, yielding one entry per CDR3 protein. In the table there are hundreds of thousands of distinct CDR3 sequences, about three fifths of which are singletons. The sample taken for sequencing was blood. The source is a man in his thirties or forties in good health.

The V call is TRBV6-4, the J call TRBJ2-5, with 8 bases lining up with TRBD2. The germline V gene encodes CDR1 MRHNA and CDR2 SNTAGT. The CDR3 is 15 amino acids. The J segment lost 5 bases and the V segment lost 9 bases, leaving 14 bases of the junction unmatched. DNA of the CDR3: TGTGCCAGTAGCCTTATCCAGACTAGCGCGGAGACCCAGTACTTC. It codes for CASSLIQTSAETQYF.

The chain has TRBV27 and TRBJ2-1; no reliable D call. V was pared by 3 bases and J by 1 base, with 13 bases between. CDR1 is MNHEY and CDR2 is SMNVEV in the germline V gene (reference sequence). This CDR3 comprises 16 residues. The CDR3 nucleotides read TGTGCCAGCAGTTTTCTCGCCCGAACTTCCTACAATGAGCAGTTCTTC. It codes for CASSFLARTSYNEQFF.

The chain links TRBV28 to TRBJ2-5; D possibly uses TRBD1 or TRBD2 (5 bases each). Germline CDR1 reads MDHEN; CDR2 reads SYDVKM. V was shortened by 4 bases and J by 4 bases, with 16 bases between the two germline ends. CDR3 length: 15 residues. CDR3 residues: CASSSINEGRETQYF. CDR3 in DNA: TGTGCCAGCAGTTCCATCAACGAGGGGAGAGAGACCCAGTACTTC. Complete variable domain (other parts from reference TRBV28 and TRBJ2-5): DVKVTQSSRYLVKRTGEKVFLECVQDMDHENMFWYRQDPGLGLRLIYFSYDVKMKEKGDIPEGYSVSREKKERFSLILESASTNQTSMYLCASSSINEGRETQYFGPGTRLLVL.

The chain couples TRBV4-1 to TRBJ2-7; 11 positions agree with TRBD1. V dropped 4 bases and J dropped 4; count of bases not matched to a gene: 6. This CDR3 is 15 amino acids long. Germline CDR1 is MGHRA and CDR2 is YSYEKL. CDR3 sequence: CASSRLDRGLYEQYF. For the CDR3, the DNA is TGCGCCAGCAGCCGATTGGACAGGGGGCTATACGAGCAGTACTTC.

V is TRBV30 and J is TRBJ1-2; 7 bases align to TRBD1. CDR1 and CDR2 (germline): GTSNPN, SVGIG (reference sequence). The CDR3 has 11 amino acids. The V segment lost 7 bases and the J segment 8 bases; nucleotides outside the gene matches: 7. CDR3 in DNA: TGTGCCTACGCGACAGGGTACGGCTACACCTTC. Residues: CAYATGYGYTF.

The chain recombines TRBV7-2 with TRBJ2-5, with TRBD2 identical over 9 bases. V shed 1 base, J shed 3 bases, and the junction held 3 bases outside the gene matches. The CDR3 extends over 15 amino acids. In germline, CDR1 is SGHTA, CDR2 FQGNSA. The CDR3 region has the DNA TGTGCCAGCAGCTTAGTTGCGGGGGGGAAAGAGACCCAGTACTTC. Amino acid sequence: CASSLVAGGKETQYF.

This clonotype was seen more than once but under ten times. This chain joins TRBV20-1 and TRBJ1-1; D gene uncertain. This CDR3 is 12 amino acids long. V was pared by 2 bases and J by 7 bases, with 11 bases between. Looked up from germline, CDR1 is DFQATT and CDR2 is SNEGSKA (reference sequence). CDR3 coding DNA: TGCAGTGCTAGACGAGACACTTATGAAGCTTTCTTT. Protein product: CSARRDTYEAFF.

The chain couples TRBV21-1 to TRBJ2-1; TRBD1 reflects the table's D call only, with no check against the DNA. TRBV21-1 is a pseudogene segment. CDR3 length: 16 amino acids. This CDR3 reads CASSSLWGTLYNEQFF. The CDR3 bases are TGTGCCAGCAGCAGCCTCTGGGGGACATTATACAATGAGCAGTTCTTC.

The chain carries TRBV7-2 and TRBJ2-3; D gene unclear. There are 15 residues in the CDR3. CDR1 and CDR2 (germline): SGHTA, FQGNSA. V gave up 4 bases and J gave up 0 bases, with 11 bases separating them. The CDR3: CASSSRISSTDTQYF. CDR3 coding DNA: TGTGCCAGCAGCTCGAGAATTTCTAGCACAGATACGCAGTATTTT.

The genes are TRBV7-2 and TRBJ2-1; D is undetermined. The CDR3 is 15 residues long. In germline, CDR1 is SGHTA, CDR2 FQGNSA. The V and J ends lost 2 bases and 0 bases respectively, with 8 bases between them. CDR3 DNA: TGTGCCAGCAGCTTAAACGGAGACTCCTACAATGAGCAGTTCTTC. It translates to CASSLNGDSYNEQFF.

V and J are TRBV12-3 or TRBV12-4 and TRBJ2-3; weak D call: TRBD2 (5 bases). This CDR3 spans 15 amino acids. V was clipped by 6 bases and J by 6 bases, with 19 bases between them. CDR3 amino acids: CASRVGELPRDTQYF. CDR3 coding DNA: TGTGCCAGCAGAGTCGGGGAGTTACCACGGGATACGCAGTATTTT.

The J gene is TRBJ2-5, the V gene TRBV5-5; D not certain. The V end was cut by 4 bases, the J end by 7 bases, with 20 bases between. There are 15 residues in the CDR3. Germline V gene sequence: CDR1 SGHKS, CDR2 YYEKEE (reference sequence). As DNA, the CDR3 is TGTGCCAGCAGCCCTGGCCTGGGTAGGGTCGTGACCCAGTACTTC. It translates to CASSPGLGRVVTQYF. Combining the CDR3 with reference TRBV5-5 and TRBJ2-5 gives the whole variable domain DAGVTQSPTHLIKTRGQQVTLRCSPISGHKSVSWYQQVLGQGPQFIFQYYEKEERGRGNFPDRFSARQFPNYSSELNVNALLLGDSALYLCASSPGLGRVVTQYFGPGTRLLVL.

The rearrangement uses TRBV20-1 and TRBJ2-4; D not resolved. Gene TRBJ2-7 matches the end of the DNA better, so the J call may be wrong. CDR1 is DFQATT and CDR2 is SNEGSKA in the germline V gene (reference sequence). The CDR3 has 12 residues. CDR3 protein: CSARIVPHEQYF. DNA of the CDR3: TGCAGTGCTAGAATCGTCCCCCACGAGCAGTACTTC.

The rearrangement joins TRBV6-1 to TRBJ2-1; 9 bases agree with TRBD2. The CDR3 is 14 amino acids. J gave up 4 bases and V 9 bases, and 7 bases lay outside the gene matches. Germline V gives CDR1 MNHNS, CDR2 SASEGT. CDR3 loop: CASGSREGYNEQFF. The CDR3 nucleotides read TGTGCCAGTGGATCGCGGGAGGGATACAATGAGCAGTTCTTC.

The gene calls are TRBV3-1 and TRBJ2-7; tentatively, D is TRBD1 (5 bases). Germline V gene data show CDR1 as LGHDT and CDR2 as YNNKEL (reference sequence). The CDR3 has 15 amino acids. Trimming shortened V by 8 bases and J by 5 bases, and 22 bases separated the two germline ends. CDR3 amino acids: CASDFYAAGINEQYF. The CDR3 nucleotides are TGTGCCAGCGACTTCTACGCGGCAGGGATAAACGAGCAGTACTTC.

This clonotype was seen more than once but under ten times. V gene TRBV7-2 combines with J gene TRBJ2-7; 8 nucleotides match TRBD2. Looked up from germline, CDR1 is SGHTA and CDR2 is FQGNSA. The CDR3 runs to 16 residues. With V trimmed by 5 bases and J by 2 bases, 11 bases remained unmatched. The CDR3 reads CASSRSGSAGAYEQYF. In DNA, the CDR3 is TGTGCCAGCAGCCGTAGTGGATCAGCGGGAGCCTACGAGCAGTACTTC.

CDR3 amino acids: CASGNRGEQFF. CDR3 DNA sequence: TGCGCCAGTGGTAACAGGGGTGAGCAGTTCTTC. The V gene is TRBV10-2, the J gene TRBJ2-1; 7 nucleotides align to TRBD1. Germline V gene data show CDR1 as WSHSY and CDR2 as SAAADI. Germline trimming cut 9 bases from V and 9 bases from J; bases unmatched to any gene: 5. This CDR3 is 11 amino acids long.

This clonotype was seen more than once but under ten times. The CDR3 bases are TGTGCCAGCAGCCCGAACTGGGGTGCAGATACGCAGTATTTT. It translates to CASSPNWGADTQYF. The genes are TRBV11-2 and TRBJ2-3; no clear D. CDR3 length: 14 amino acids. Germline loops: CDR1 SGHAT, CDR2 FQNNGV. V dropped 5 bases and J dropped 4 bases, with 13 bases sitting between them.

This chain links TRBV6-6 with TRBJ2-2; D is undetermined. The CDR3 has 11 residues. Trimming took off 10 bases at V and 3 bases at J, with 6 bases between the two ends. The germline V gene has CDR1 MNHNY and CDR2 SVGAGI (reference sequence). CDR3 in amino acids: CATIYTGELFF. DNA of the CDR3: TGTGCCACTATTTACACCGGGGAGCTGTTTTTT.

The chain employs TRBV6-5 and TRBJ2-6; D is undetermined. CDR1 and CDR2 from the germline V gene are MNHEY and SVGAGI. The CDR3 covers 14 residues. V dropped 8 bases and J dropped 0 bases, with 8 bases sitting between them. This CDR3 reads CASAQSSGANVLTF. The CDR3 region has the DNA TGTGCCAGCGCACAGAGCTCTGGGGCCAACGTCCTGACTTTC.

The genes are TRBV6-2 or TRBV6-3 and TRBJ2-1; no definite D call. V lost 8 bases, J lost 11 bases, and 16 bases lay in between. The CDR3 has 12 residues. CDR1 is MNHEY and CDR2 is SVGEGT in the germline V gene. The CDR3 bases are TGTGCCAGCGAACGAGGTTCGGGTAAGCAGTTCTTC. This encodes CASERGSGKQFF.

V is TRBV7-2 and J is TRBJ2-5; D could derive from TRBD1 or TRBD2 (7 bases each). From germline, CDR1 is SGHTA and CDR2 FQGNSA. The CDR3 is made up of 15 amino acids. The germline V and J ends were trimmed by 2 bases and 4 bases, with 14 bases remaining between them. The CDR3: CASSLTSGDRETQYF. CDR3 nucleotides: TGTGCCAGCAGCTTAACCAGCGGGGACAGAGAGACCCAGTACTTC.

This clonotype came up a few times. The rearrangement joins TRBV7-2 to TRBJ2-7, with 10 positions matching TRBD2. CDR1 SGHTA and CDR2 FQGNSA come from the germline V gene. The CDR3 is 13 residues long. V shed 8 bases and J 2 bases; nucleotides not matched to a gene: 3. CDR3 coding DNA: TGTGCCAGCGGGACTAGCGCAACCTACGAGCAGTACTTC. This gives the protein CASGTSATYEQYF.